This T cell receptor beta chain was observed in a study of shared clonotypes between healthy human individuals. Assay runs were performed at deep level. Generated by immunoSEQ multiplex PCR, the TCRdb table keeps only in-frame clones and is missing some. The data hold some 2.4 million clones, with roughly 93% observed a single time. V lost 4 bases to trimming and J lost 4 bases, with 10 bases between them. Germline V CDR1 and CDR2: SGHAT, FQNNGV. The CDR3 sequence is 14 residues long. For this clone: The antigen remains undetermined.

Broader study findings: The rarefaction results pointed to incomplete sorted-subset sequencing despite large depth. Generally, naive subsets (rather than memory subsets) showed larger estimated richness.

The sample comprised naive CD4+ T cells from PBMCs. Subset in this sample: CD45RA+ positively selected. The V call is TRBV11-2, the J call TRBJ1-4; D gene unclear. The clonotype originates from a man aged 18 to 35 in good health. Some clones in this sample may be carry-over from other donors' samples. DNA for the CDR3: TGTGCCAGCAGCTCTTCGGTCAGTAATGAAAAACTGTTTTTT. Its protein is CASSSSVSNEKLFF.